The 26 T cell receptor beta chains in this list originate from one sample, sequenced in a study of blood T cell repertoires in COVID-19. The protocol was immunoSEQ multiplex PCR, while the TCRdb copy is restricted to in-frame clones and leaves out a portion. The sample includes a few hundred thousand clones, 88% of them seen just once. The source material was peripheral blood. Receptors were obtained from a man aged 70 or older with acute or convalescent COVID-19.

This rearrangement joins TRBV19 to TRBJ2-1, with 8 bases matching TRBD2. CDR3 length: 15 amino acids. J lost 10 bases, V lost 7 bases, and 15 bases had no gene match. The V gene's germline CDR1 is LNHDA and CDR2 SQIVND (reference sequence). The CDR3 bases are TGTGCCAGTAAGGCCCGGGCGGGGGGACCGGGGGAGCAGTTCTTC. The encoded protein is CASKARAGGPGEQFF.

The chain links TRBV18 to TRBJ2-2, with TRBD2 as a possible D gene (6 bases). The CDR3 runs 15 residues. Germline loops: CDR1 KGHSH, CDR2 LQKENI. The V end was cut by 3 bases, the J end by 10 bases, with 18 bases between. The CDR3 loop reads CASSPGRGSIVELFF. The DNA of the CDR3 is TGTGCCAGCTCACCCGGGCGGGGTTCAATCGTGGAGCTGTTTTTT.

The rearrangement links TRBV5-5 to TRBJ2-1; 13 bases are shared with TRBD2. V shed 2 bases and J 7 bases; nucleotides not matched to a gene: 6. The CDR3 is 16 amino acids. Looked up from germline, CDR1 is SGHKS and CDR2 is YYEKEE (reference sequence). CDR3 amino acids: CASSFTGLAGINEQFF. The CDR3 region has the DNA TGTGCCAGCAGCTTTACGGGACTAGCGGGAATAAATGAGCAGTTCTTC.

This clone was recorded a few times. This sequence joins TRBV29-1 and TRBJ1-2; tentatively, D is TRBD1 (5 bases). Deletions cut 7 bases from V and 7 bases from J, with 19 bases between. This CDR3 region has 13 residues. Germline CDR1 is SQVTM and CDR2 is ANQGSEA. The CDR3 DNA reads as TGCAGCGCTCACCTCGGGGGGATCGGTGGCTACACCTTC. Protein sequence: CSAHLGGIGGYTF.

This rearrangement joins TRBV5-1 to TRBJ1-4; D gene ambiguous. Trimming shortened V by 0 bases and J by 1 base, and 10 bases separated the two germline ends. CDR3 size: 16 residues. Per germline, CDR1 SGHRS and CDR2 YFSETQ. The CDR3 region is CASSLAPVGTNEKLFF. Here the CDR3 DNA reads TGCGCCAGCAGCTTGGCCCCAGTTGGAACTAATGAAAAACTGTTTTTT. Using reference TRBV5-1 and TRBJ1-4 for the parts outside the CDR3, the full variable domain is KAGVTQTPRYLIKTRGQQVTLSCSPISGHRSVSWYQQTPGQGLQFLFEYFSETQRNKGNFPGRFSGRQFSNSRSEMNVSTLELGDSALYLCASSLAPVGTNEKLFFGSGTQLSVL.

The chain combines TRBV2 with TRBJ2-7, with 10 bases fitting TRBD2. Losses at the gene ends were 3 bases for V and 1 base for J; bases not matched to a gene: 9. CDR1 is SNHLY and CDR2 is FYNNEI in the germline V gene. This CDR3 spans 17 amino acids. The CDR3 sequence is CASSDISGRSLSYEQYF. DNA of the CDR3: TGTGCCAGCAGTGATATTAGCGGGAGGTCCCTATCCTACGAGCAGTACTTC. Supplemented by reference TRBV2 and TRBJ2-7, the full variable domain reads EPEVTQTPSHQVTQMGQEVILRCVPISNHLYFYWYRQILGQKVEFLVSFYNNEISEKSEIFDDQFSVERPDGSNFTLKIRSTKLEDSAMYFCASSDISGRSLSYEQYFGPGTRLTVT.

The V gene is TRBV10-1, the J gene TRBJ2-3; 9 bases are a match to TRBD2. The V and J ends lost 4 bases and 2 bases, in that order; junction bases with no gene match: 10. The CDR3 runs to 17 residues. Germline-derived CDR1 and CDR2 are WNHNN and SYGVQD (reference sequence). The CDR3 DNA sequence: TGCGCCAGCAGTGGGGGCGGCGGGAGGGTACCCACAGATACGCAGTATTTT. It specifies CASSGGGGRVPTDTQYF.

V usage is TRBV5-6 and J usage is TRBJ2-3; a weak D match, TRBD1 (7 bases). Germline V gene lookup returns CDR1 SGHDT and CDR2 YYEEEE. Deletions cut 0 bases from V and 0 bases from J, with 14 bases between. The CDR3 extends over 17 amino acids. The CDR3 protein is CASSLVGGQPSTDTQYF. The DNA of the CDR3 is TGTGCCAGCAGCTTGGTGGGGGGACAGCCTAGCACAGATACGCAGTATTTT.

The rearrangement joins TRBV5-1 to TRBJ2-5; D ambiguous. This CDR3 has 13 amino acids. CDR1 is SGHRS and CDR2 is YFSETQ in the germline V gene. The V and J ends lost 7 bases and 5 bases respectively, with 15 bases between them. CDR3 protein: CASLSPNRETQYF. In DNA, the CDR3 is TGCGCCAGCCTATCACCCAATCGGGAGACCCAGTACTTC.

In its sample, this clone was seen once. The chain uses TRBV28 and TRBJ1-5; 8 positions match TRBD1. The length of the CDR3 is 15 residues. The V and J ends lost 6 bases and 6 bases, in that order; junction bases with no gene match: 10. Germline V gene sequence: CDR1 MDHEN, CDR2 SYDVKM. CDR3 loop: CASRSQGAGSQPQHF. The CDR3 bases are TGTGCCAGCAGATCTCAGGGGGCGGGAAGTCAGCCCCAGCATTTT.

The rearrangement links TRBV10-3 to TRBJ1-2; the match to TRBD1 covers 7 bases. The V and J ends lost 4 bases and 3 bases, in that order; junction bases with no gene match: 2. The CDR3 extends over 13 amino acids. Germline V gene lookup returns CDR1 ENHRY and CDR2 SYGVKD. CDR3 in DNA: TGTGCCATCAGTGGACAGGGTGACTATGGCTACACCTTC. This gives the protein CAISGQGDYGYTF.

V usage is TRBV7-6 and J usage is TRBJ1-1, with D possibly being TRBD1 (6 bases). The ends were cut back, 5 bases at V and 1 base at J, with 17 bases in the middle. Germline V gives CDR1 SGHVS, CDR2 FNYEAQ. The CDR3 length is 16 residues. This chain's CDR3 is CASSPGAAGANTEAFF. The CDR3 region has the DNA TGTGCCAGCAGCCCCGGCGCGGCAGGGGCGAACACTGAAGCTTTCTTT.

This clone has more than one count but fewer than ten. The chain has TRBV5-4 and TRBJ2-1; 12 bases are shared with TRBD2. V shed 0 bases, J shed 3 bases, and the junction held 1 base outside the gene matches. This CDR3 region has 16 residues. Per germline, CDR1 SGHNT and CDR2 YYREEE (reference sequence). The CDR3 loop reads CASSLGLAGDYNEQFF. CDR3 DNA: TGTGCCAGCAGCTTGGGACTAGCGGGGGACTACAATGAGCAGTTCTTC.

The table lists this clone with a count of one. The chain joins TRBV19 to TRBJ2-4, with 10 bases fitting TRBD1. The CDR3 runs 19 residues. The trim removed 3 bases at V and 0 bases at J, leaving 11 bases unmatched. The germline V gene encodes CDR1 LNHDA and CDR2 SQIVND (reference sequence). Here the CDR3 reads CASSISGQGGGRAKNIQYF. In DNA form, the CDR3 reads TGTGCCAGTAGTATCTCCGGACAGGGGGGAGGTCGAGCCAAAAACATTCAGTACTTC.

The genes are TRBV7-2 and TRBJ1-5; 10 nucleotides line up with TRBD1. The CDR3 totals 15 residues. V lost 5 bases, J lost 6 bases, and 7 bases stayed unmatched. Germline lookup yields CDR1 SGHTA and CDR2 FQGNSA. The CDR3 sequence: CASSTSDRGFQPQHF. The CDR3 DNA sequence: TGTGCCAGCAGCACCTCGGACAGGGGGTTTCAGCCCCAGCATTTT.

The table lists this clone with a count of one. The genes are TRBV2 and TRBJ1-5; D remains ambiguous. Trimming took 3 bases from V and 9 from J, leaving 12 bases between them. The CDR3 totals 13 residues. Looked up from germline, CDR1 is SNHLY and CDR2 is FYNNEI. The CDR3 protein is CASSDNIGRPQHF. CDR3 coding DNA: TGTGCCAGCAGTGATAATATTGGCCGGCCCCAGCATTTT.

CDR3 protein: CSASTSEYEQYF. The CDR3 bases are TGCAGTGCCAGTACTAGCGAGTACGAGCAGTACTTC. The chain has TRBV20-1 and TRBJ2-7, with 7 bases aligning to TRBD2. J lost 4 bases, V lost 6 bases, and 6 bases had no gene match. This CDR3 region has 12 residues. Per the germline V gene, CDR1 is DFQATT and CDR2 is SNEGSKA (reference sequence).

The genes are TRBV7-6 and TRBJ2-7; D is uncertain. With 5 bases removed from V and 5 bases from J, the gap between germline ends came to 16 bases. The CDR3 covers 14 residues. CDR1 is SGHVS and CDR2 is FNYEAQ in the germline V gene. The DNA of the CDR3 is TGTGCCAGCAGCGTACAAGAAACCCACCACGAGCAGTACTTC. Translation: CASSVQETHHEQYF.

CDR3 sequence: CASSPRGAGDLEQFF. CDR3 DNA sequence: TGTGCCAGCAGCCCCCGGGGAGCGGGAGACCTTGAGCAGTTCTTC. The chain couples TRBV7-3 to TRBJ2-1; 8 nucleotides align to TRBD2. The CDR3 length is 15 residues. Unmatched junction bases numbered 12, after V lost 5 bases and J lost 9 bases. The germline gives CDR1 SGHTA, CDR2 FQGTGA.

The V gene is TRBV7-9, the J gene TRBJ1-3; perhaps TRBD1 as D (5 bases). Germline V gene sequence: CDR1 SEHNR, CDR2 FQNEAQ (reference sequence). The CDR3 is 14 amino acids. The germline V and J ends were trimmed by 4 bases and 2 bases, with 9 bases remaining between them. As DNA, the CDR3 is TGTGCCAGCAGCTCCAGGGTCCCTGGAAACACCATATATTTT. It yields the protein CASSSRVPGNTIYF.

The chain joins TRBV7-2 to TRBJ1-1, with D hard to call. Trimming removed 6 bases at V and 6 bases at J, with 17 bases between. Germline V gives CDR1 SGHTA, CDR2 FQGNSA. CDR3 length equals 14 residues. This CDR3 reads CASRKSAELAEAFF. The CDR3 nucleotides are TGTGCCAGCAGAAAGTCGGCGGAGCTAGCTGAAGCTTTCTTT.

The rearrangement uses TRBV6-5 and TRBJ1-3; the D gene is possibly TRBD1 (5 bases). This CDR3 has 15 amino acids. V dropped 4 bases and J dropped 2 bases, with 12 bases sitting between them. The germline V gene has CDR1 MNHEY and CDR2 SVGAGI. For the CDR3, the DNA is TGTGCCAGCAGTTCAGGGATCGTACCTGGAAACACCATATATTTT. It codes for CASSSGIVPGNTIYF.

This chain connects TRBV12-3 or TRBV12-4 to TRBJ1-1, with TRBD1 identical over 7 bases. Trimming cost V 5 bases and J 11 bases; bases outside gene matches: 5. CDR3 length: 11 amino acids. Here the CDR3 DNA reads TGTGCCAGCAGTATGACAGGGTTGGCTTTCTTT. It is translated as CASSMTGLAFF.

The chain employs TRBV18 and TRBJ2-1; 14 bases agree with TRBD2. CDR3 length: 16 amino acids. V was clipped by 3 bases and J by 8 bases; unmatched bases: 6. The germline gives CDR1 KGHSH, CDR2 LQKENI. CDR3 nucleotides: TGTGCCAGCTCACCCGGGACTAGCGGGAGTTCCCATGAGCAGTTCTTC. Translated, it gives CASSPGTSGSSHEQFF. Full variable domain (outside the CDR3, taken from reference TRBV18 and TRBJ2-1): NAGVMQNPRHLVRRRGQEARLRCSPMKGHSHVYWYRQLPEEGLKFMVYLQKENIIDESGMPKERFSAEFPKEGPSILRIQQVVRGDSAAYFCASSPGTSGSSHEQFFGPGTRLTVL.

The chain recombines TRBV7-3 with TRBJ2-1, with a possible D match to TRBD2 (6 bases). Germline CDR1 SGHTA, CDR2 FQGTGA. V was shortened by 1 base and J by 2 bases, with 9 bases between the two germline ends. CDR3 length: 15 residues. The CDR3 sequence is CASSLRGVPYNEQFF. The DNA of the CDR3 is TGTGCCAGCAGCTTAAGGGGGGTTCCCTACAATGAGCAGTTCTTC.

This clone was recorded a few times. The chain is built from TRBV7-9 and TRBJ1-1; weak D call: TRBD1 (6 bases). The CDR3 contains 13 residues. Trimming took off 5 bases at V and 3 bases at J, with 10 bases between the two ends. Germline lookup yields CDR1 SEHNR and CDR2 FQNEAQ (reference sequence). CDR3 region: CASSLSGDTEAFF. The CDR3, as DNA: TGTGCCAGCAGCCTATCAGGGGACACTGAAGCTTTCTTT.